This TCR beta chain stems from a study of post-analysis software for immune sequencing data. General study results and limits: Patients carried 5 or 6 TRBV segments more frequently than controls did, and TRBV5-6, TRBV5-1 and TRBV20-1 were among them.

This clonotype has a handful of counts. Antigen unknown. Unique molecular identifiers were present in the TCR beta cDNA libraries. TCRdb recomputed calls from the PCR reads with MiXCR, one row per CDR3 protein. The sample lists about 460,000 distinct CDR3 sequences; roughly 45% were seen once. The CDR3 loop spans 14 amino acids. CDR1 SEHNR and CDR2 FQNEAQ come from the germline V gene (reference sequence). V was shortened by 1 base and J by 6 bases, with 12 bases between the two germline ends. The receptor's source is a girl under 18 with multiple sclerosis. This chain uses TRBV7-9 with TRBJ1-2; D possibly corresponds to TRBD1 (5 bases). The material sequenced was blood. The CDR3 loop reads CASSLEGNRNGYTF. The CDR3 DNA reads as TGTGCCAGCAGCTTAGAGGGGAATCGGAATGGCTACACCTTC. Complete variable domain (other parts from reference TRBV7-9 and TRBJ1-2): DTGVSQNPRHKITKRGQNVTFRCDPISEHNRLYWYRQTLGQGPEFLTYFQNEAQLEKSRLLSDRFSAERPKGSFSTLEIQRTEQGDSAMYLCASSLEGNRNGYTFGSGTRLTVV.